The rows below give T cell receptor beta chains drawn from one sample of a study of beta chain features in type 1 diabetes. Only in-frame clones appear in the TCRdb table, and some are missing; sequencing was by immunoSEQ multiplex PCR. Of more than 300,000 clones in the sample, around 12% are singletons; the top ten hold roughly 0.0097%. The sequencing input was naive CD4+ T cells from blood. Source of these receptors: a woman younger than 30 with type 1 diabetes. Each CDR3 is given with its conserved first and last residue. The D gene is left open where the match is weak. For some rows the clone size is stated as once, few or many, or as a class when expanded; others skip it.

v_gene: TRBV6-1; j_gene: TRBJ2-5; d_gene: -; abundance: few; CDR3nt: TGTGCCAGCAGTGCGGGGAAAGAGACCCAGTACTTC; CDR3aa: CASSAGKETQYF
v_gene: TRBV7-2; j_gene: TRBJ1-1; d_gene: -; abundance: few; CDR3nt: TGTGCCAGCAGCTTAGCGGCGGGGAACACTGAAGCTTTCTTT; CDR3aa: CASSLAAGNTEAFF
v_gene: TRBV4-2; j_gene: TRBJ2-1; d_gene: -; abundance: few; CDR3nt: TGTGCCAGCAGCCAAGATTTGCAGGTCTCCTACAATGAGCAGTTCTTC; CDR3aa: CASSQDLQVSYNEQFF
v_gene: TRBV9; j_gene: TRBJ2-5; d_gene: TRBD2; abundance: -; CDR3nt: TGTGCCAGCTCCCGATCGGGAAGCGGGAGGAGGGAGACCCAGTACTTC; CDR3aa: CASSRSGSGRRETQYF
v_gene: TRBV5-4; j_gene: TRBJ1-2; d_gene: -; abundance: -; CDR3nt: TGTGCCAGCAGCTTGTCTCTGTATGGCTACACCTTC; CDR3aa: CASSLSLYGYTF
v_gene: TRBV5-1; j_gene: TRBJ1-2; d_gene: TRBD1; abundance: few; CDR3nt: TGCGCCAGCAGCTTGTCGGCCAGGGGGGACTATGGCTACACCTTC; CDR3aa: CASSLSARGDYGYTF
v_gene: TRBV19; j_gene: TRBJ1-2; d_gene: -; abundance: few; CDR3nt: TGTGCCAGTAGTGCCAGGGATATCGATGGCTACACCTTC; CDR3aa: CASSARDIDGYTF
v_gene: TRBV9; j_gene: TRBJ2-3; d_gene: -; abundance: -; CDR3nt: TGTGCCAGCAGCCCAAGGGAGGCGGATAGATTCACAGATACGCAGTATTTT; CDR3aa: CASSPREADRFTDTQYF
v_gene: TRBV6-6; j_gene: TRBJ1-1; d_gene: -; abundance: -; CDR3nt: TGTGCCAGCAGGGAATTGACAGAAACCACTGAAGCTTTCTTT; CDR3aa: CASRELTETTEAFF
v_gene: TRBV7-9; j_gene: TRBJ2-2; d_gene: -; abundance: -; CDR3nt: TGTGCCAGCACGACGCAGACGGGGGTATCCGGGGAGCTGTTTTTT; CDR3aa: CASTTQTGVSGELFF
v_gene: TRBV7-2; j_gene: TRBJ2-5; d_gene: -; abundance: -; CDR3nt: TGTGCCAGCAGCACCCTGATTGGGGCGACAAAGACCCAGTACTTC; CDR3aa: CASSTLIGATKTQYF
v_gene: TRBV11-2; j_gene: TRBJ1-2; d_gene: -; abundance: few; CDR3nt: TGTGCCAGCAGTCCTGCTGCAGGGTTGTCTTCTGGCTACACCTTC; CDR3aa: CASSPAAGLSSGYTF
v_gene: TRBV7-3; j_gene: TRBJ2-1; d_gene: TRBD2; abundance: few; CDR3nt: TGTGCCAGCAGCTTAATTAAGCGGGATTACAATGAGCAGTTCTTC; CDR3aa: CASSLIKRDYNEQFF
v_gene: TRBV5-1; j_gene: TRBJ1-5; d_gene: -; abundance: few; CDR3nt: TGCGCCAGCAGCGCCACTGGGGGGGCCCAGCCCCAGCATTTT; CDR3aa: CASSATGGAQPQHF
v_gene: TRBV15; j_gene: TRBJ2-1; d_gene: -; abundance: once; CDR3nt: TGTGCCACCAGCGGGGGGGGCAGCCGCTCCTACAATGAGCAGTTCTTC; CDR3aa: CATSGGGSRSYNEQFF
v_gene: TRBV23-1; j_gene: TRBJ1-5; d_gene: TRBD1; abundance: -; CDR3nt: TGCGCCAGCAGTCAATCGTTGGGACAGGGACGTCAGCCCCAGCATTTT; CDR3aa: CASSQSLGQGRQPQHF
v_gene: TRBV6-4; j_gene: TRBJ2-1; d_gene: TRBD2; abundance: -; CDR3nt: TGTGCCAGCAGTGCCAAATTACTAGCGCGACATTACAATGAGCAGTTCTTC; CDR3aa: CASSAKLLARHYNEQFF
v_gene: TRBV7-6; j_gene: TRBJ2-7; d_gene: TRBD2; abundance: -; CDR3nt: TGTGCCAGCAGCCGGACTAGCGGGGAAATCTACGAGCAGTACTTC; CDR3aa: CASSRTSGEIYEQYF
v_gene: TRBV18; j_gene: TRBJ2-7; d_gene: -; abundance: few; CDR3nt: TGTGCCAGCTCACCTTATCAGGTCCCCTCCTACGAGCAGTACTTC; CDR3aa: CASSPYQVPSYEQYF
v_gene: TRBV4-2; j_gene: TRBJ2-5; d_gene: -; abundance: -; CDR3nt: TGTGCCAGCAGCCGAACGGGCCAAGAGACCCAGTACTTC; CDR3aa: CASSRTGQETQYF
v_gene: TRBV10-3; j_gene: TRBJ1-1; d_gene: -; abundance: -; CDR3nt: TGTGCCATCGGGAGGAACACTGAAGCTTTCTTT; CDR3aa: CAIGRNTEAFF
v_gene: TRBV20-1; j_gene: TRBJ1-1; d_gene: TRBD1; abundance: -; CDR3nt: TGCAGTGCTAGACGTACAGGGGGGGCTTTCTTT; CDR3aa: CSARRTGGAFF
v_gene: TRBV7-2; j_gene: TRBJ2-7; d_gene: TRBD2; abundance: few; CDR3nt: TGTGCCAGCAGCCCTAGCGGGGGGGCCTACGAGCAGTACTTC; CDR3aa: CASSPSGGAYEQYF
v_gene: TRBV5-4; j_gene: TRBJ2-1; d_gene: TRBD2; abundance: -; CDR3nt: TGTGCCAGCAGTCCGGGGGGGAGATACAGTGAGCAGTTCTTC; CDR3aa: CASSPGGRYSEQFF
v_gene: TRBV27; j_gene: TRBJ1-2; d_gene: -; abundance: -; CDR3nt: TGTGCCAGCAGTTTATTGAGCGGGGCTCCAGGTGGCTACACCTTC; CDR3aa: CASSLLSGAPGGYTF
v_gene: TRBV14; j_gene: TRBJ2-3; d_gene: -; abundance: few; CDR3nt: TGTGCCAGCAGCCTACTAGTCGGCACAGATACGCAGTATTTT; CDR3aa: CASSLLVGTDTQYF
v_gene: TRBV7-9; j_gene: TRBJ1-1; d_gene: TRBD1; abundance: few; CDR3nt: TGTGCCAGCAGCTGGGATCGGACAGGGAAAAGCGATTTT; CDR3aa: CASSWDRTGKSDF
v_gene: TRBV30; j_gene: TRBJ1-2; d_gene: TRBD1; abundance: few; CDR3nt: TGTGCCTGGAGTGTACGGACAGGGGTGGGCTACACCTTC; CDR3aa: CAWSVRTGVGYTF
v_gene: TRBV5-6; j_gene: TRBJ1-2; d_gene: -; abundance: -; CDR3nt: TGTGCCAGCAGCTCGGCGGGGGTCGATGGCTACACCTTC; CDR3aa: CASSSAGVDGYTF
v_gene: TRBV7-2; j_gene: TRBJ1-1; d_gene: -; abundance: few; CDR3nt: TGTGCCAGCAGCTCCGGGGGGAACACTGAAGCTTTCTTT; CDR3aa: CASSSGGNTEAFF
v_gene: TRBV11-2; j_gene: TRBJ1-6; d_gene: TRBD1; abundance: -; CDR3nt: TGTGCCAGCCGCAGGCCGGGACAGGGATTACCCCTCCACTTT; CDR3aa: CASRRPGQGLPLHF
v_gene: TRBV5-4; j_gene: TRBJ1-4; d_gene: TRBD1; abundance: -; CDR3nt: TGTGCCAGCAGCAGAGGGGGCGCCGGTAATGAAAAACTGTTTTTT; CDR3aa: CASSRGGAGNEKLFF
v_gene: TRBV18; j_gene: TRBJ2-3; d_gene: -; abundance: -; CDR3nt: TGTGCCAGCTCACCAAGGAGCGTAGCAGATACGCAGTATTTT; CDR3aa: CASSPRSVADTQYF
v_gene: TRBV2; j_gene: TRBJ2-5; d_gene: -; abundance: -; CDR3nt: TGTGCCAGCAGTGTAGAGAATCAAGAGACCCAGTACTTC; CDR3aa: CASSVENQETQYF
v_gene: TRBV28; j_gene: TRBJ2-5; d_gene: -; abundance: few; CDR3nt: TGTGCCAGCAGTCTCGGGTCCCGGGAGACCCAGTACTTC; CDR3aa: CASSLGSRETQYF
v_gene: TRBV19; j_gene: TRBJ1-6; d_gene: TRBD1; abundance: -; CDR3nt: TGTGCCAGTACCCCGGTGTGGACAGGGGATTCACCCCTCCACTTT; CDR3aa: CASTPVWTGDSPLHF
v_gene: TRBV2; j_gene: TRBJ2-1; d_gene: -; abundance: few; CDR3nt: TGTGCCAGCAGAGCTGCCTGGGCGGAGCAGTTCTTC; CDR3aa: CASRAAWAEQFF
v_gene: TRBV11-2; j_gene: TRBJ2-2; d_gene: TRBD2; abundance: few; CDR3nt: TGTGCCAGCAGCTTAGTAGCGGGAGGGGGCACCGGGGAGCTGTTTTTT; CDR3aa: CASSLVAGGGTGELFF
v_gene: TRBV7-9; j_gene: TRBJ1-1; d_gene: -; abundance: -; CDR3nt: TGTGCCAGCAGCTTTGGGGGCTTCGGGGATCCTGAAGCTTTCTTT; CDR3aa: CASSFGGFGDPEAFF
v_gene: TRBV7-2; j_gene: TRBJ2-5; d_gene: -; abundance: -; CDR3nt: TGTGCCAGCAGCAGCCTCAGAGGCGGCCTATTTGGAGCCCAGTACTTC; CDR3aa: CASSSLRGGLFGAQYF
v_gene: TRBV10-3; j_gene: TRBJ2-5; d_gene: TRBD1; abundance: few; CDR3nt: TGTGCCATCAGTGGGGACAGCCGAGAGACCCAGTACTTC; CDR3aa: CAISGDSRETQYF
v_gene: TRBV2; j_gene: TRBJ2-3; d_gene: TRBD1; abundance: -; CDR3nt: TGTGCCAGCAGCGGACAGGGACGGCTCACAGATACGCAGTATTTT; CDR3aa: CASSGQGRLTDTQYF
v_gene: TRBV11-3; j_gene: TRBJ1-2; d_gene: TRBD1; abundance: -; CDR3nt: TGTGCCAGCAGTCCACTGGGACAGTCTAACTATGGCTACACCTTC; CDR3aa: CASSPLGQSNYGYTF
v_gene: TRBV4-1; j_gene: TRBJ1-2; d_gene: -; abundance: few; CDR3nt: TGCGCCAGCAGCCAAGATGGGGACTGGGACCTCTATGGCTACACCTTC; CDR3aa: CASSQDGDWDLYGYTF
v_gene: TRBV19; j_gene: TRBJ1-2; d_gene: -; abundance: -; CDR3nt: TGTGCCAGTAGGCCACAGGCCGCTAACTATGGCTACACCTTC; CDR3aa: CASRPQAANYGYTF
v_gene: TRBV18; j_gene: TRBJ1-2; d_gene: -; abundance: -; CDR3nt: TGTGCCAGCTCACGCCTGGGCCAGGATGGCTACACCTTC; CDR3aa: CASSRLGQDGYTF
v_gene: TRBV29-1; j_gene: TRBJ2-1; d_gene: TRBD2; abundance: few; CDR3nt: TGCAGCGTCAGGCGGGGGATATACAATGAGCAGTTCTTC; CDR3aa: CSVRRGIYNEQFF
v_gene: TRBV2; j_gene: TRBJ1-1; d_gene: -; abundance: -; CDR3nt: TGTGCCAGCAGTAGCTCCGGGAGAAACACTGAAGCTTTCTTT; CDR3aa: CASSSSGRNTEAFF
v_gene: TRBV5-8; j_gene: TRBJ2-3; d_gene: TRBD2; abundance: few; CDR3nt: TGTGCCAGCAGCGCCGGACTAGCGGGAGGGGAGGAGTATTTT; CDR3aa: CASSAGLAGGEEYF
v_gene: TRBV14; j_gene: TRBJ1-1; d_gene: TRBD1; abundance: few; CDR3nt: TGTGCCAGCAGCCCTTTGGGACAGGCGAACAGGGAAGCTTTCTTT; CDR3aa: CASSPLGQANREAFF
v_gene: TRBV11-2; j_gene: TRBJ1-2; d_gene: -; abundance: -; CDR3nt: TGTGCCAGCAGCCGGGGGGAGCGCGGCTACACCTTC; CDR3aa: CASSRGERGYTF
v_gene: TRBV18; j_gene: TRBJ1-5; d_gene: TRBD1; abundance: -; CDR3nt: TGTGCCAGCTCACCAGACAGGGGGACGGATCAGCCCCAGCATTTT; CDR3aa: CASSPDRGTDQPQHF
v_gene: TRBV7-8; j_gene: TRBJ1-5; d_gene: -; abundance: -; CDR3nt: TGTGCCAGCAGCTTGTTCTGGGAAGAGGGTACCCAGCATTTT; CDR3aa: CASSLFWEEGTQHF
v_gene: TRBV5-1; j_gene: TRBJ2-7; d_gene: TRBD2; abundance: few; CDR3nt: TGCGCCAGCAGCGGGACTAGCGGAAGGAGCTCCTACGAGCAGTACTTC; CDR3aa: CASSGTSGRSSYEQYF
v_gene: TRBV11-2; j_gene: TRBJ2-5; d_gene: TRBD2; abundance: few; CDR3nt: TGTGCCAGCAGCGAGACTAGCGGGAGGGCCATAATTGAGACCCAGTACTTC; CDR3aa: CASSETSGRAIIETQYF
v_gene: TRBV6-4; j_gene: TRBJ2-1; d_gene: -; abundance: -; CDR3nt: TGTGCCAGCAGTGACAGTCCGGTGAGCGGTGAGCAGTTCTTC; CDR3aa: CASSDSPVSGEQFF
v_gene: TRBV5-1; j_gene: TRBJ2-7; d_gene: -; abundance: -; CDR3nt: TGCGCCAGCAGCTTGTCCGGGGCCTACGAGCAGTACTTC; CDR3aa: CASSLSGAYEQYF